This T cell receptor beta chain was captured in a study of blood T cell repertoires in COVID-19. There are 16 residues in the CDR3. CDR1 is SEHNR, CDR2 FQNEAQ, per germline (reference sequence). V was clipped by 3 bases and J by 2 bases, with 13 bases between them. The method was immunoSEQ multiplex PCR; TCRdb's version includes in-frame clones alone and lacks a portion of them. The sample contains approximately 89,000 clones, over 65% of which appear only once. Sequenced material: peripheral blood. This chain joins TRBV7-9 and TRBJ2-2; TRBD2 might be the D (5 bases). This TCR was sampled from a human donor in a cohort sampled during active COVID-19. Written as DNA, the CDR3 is TGTGCCAGCAGCTTTAAACTAGACTTAAACACCGGGGAGCTGTTTTTT. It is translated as CASSFKLDLNTGELFF.